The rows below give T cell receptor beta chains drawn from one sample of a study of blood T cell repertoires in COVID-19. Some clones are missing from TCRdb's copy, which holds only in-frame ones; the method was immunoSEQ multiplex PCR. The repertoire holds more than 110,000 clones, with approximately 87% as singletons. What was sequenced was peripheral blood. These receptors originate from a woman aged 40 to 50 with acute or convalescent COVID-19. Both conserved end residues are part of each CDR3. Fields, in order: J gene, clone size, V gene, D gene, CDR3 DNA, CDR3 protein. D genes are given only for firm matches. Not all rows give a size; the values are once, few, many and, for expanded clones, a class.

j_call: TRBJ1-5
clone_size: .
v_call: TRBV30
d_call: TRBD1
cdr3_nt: TGTGCCTGGACGACAGGGGGCTATAGCAATCAGCCCCAGCATTTT
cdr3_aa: CAWTTGGYSNQPQHF

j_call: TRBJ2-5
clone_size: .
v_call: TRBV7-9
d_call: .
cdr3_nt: TGTGCCAGCAGCCGTGGACAGTTAGAGACCCAGTACTTC
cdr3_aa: CASSRGQLETQYF

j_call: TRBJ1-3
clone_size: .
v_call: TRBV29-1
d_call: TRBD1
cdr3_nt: TGCAGCGTGGACAGGGGGCAGCAAGGAAACACCATATATTTT
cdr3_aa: CSVDRGQQGNTIYF

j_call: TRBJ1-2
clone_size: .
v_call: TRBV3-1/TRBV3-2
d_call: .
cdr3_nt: TGTGCCAGCAGCCAAGATCCGGGTAGAGGACAGACCTATGGCTACACCTTC
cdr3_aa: CASSQDPGRGQTYGYTF

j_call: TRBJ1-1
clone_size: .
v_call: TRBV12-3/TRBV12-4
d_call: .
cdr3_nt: TGTGCCAGCAGGCCCCCGGGGAACACTGAAGCTTTCTTT
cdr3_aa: CASRPPGNTEAFF

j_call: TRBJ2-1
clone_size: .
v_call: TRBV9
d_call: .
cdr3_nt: TGTGCCAGCAGCGTAGGTAGCATGCATGAGCAGTTCTTC
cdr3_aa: CASSVGSMHEQFF

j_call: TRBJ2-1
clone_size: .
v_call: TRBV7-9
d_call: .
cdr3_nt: TGTGCCAGCAGTATACATAACAACAATGAGCAGTTCTTC
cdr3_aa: CASSIHNNNEQFF

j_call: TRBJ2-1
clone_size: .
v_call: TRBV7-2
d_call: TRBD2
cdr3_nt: TGTGCCAGCAGCCCAACGGGACTAGGCTACAATGAGCAGTTCTTC
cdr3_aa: CASSPTGLGYNEQFF

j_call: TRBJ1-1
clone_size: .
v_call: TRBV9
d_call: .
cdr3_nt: TGTGCCAGCAGCGCGGGAGTCCTTATGAACACTGAAGCTTTCTTT
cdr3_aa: CASSAGVLMNTEAFF

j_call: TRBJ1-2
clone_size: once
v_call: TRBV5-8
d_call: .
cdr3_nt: TGTGCCAGCAGCTCCCGACACGACGATGGCTACACCTTC
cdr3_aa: CASSSRHDDGYTF

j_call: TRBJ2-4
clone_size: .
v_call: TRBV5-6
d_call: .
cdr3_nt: TGTGCCAGCAGCTTTCCGAGCGCTGACATTCAGTACTTC
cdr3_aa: CASSFPSADIQYF

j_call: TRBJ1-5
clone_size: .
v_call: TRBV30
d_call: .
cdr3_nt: TGTGCCTGGGGTGCTGGAGGTTGGCAGCCCCAGCATTTT
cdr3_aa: CAWGAGGWQPQHF

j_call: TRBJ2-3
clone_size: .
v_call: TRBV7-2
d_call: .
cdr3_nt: TGTGCCAGCAGCTGGAGCGGGAGCACAGATACGCAGTATTTT
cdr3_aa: CASSWSGSTDTQYF

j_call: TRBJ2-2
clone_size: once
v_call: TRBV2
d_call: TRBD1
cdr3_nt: TGTGCCAGCAGAGACAGGGACGGAACCGGGGAGCTGTTTTTT
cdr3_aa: CASRDRDGTGELFF

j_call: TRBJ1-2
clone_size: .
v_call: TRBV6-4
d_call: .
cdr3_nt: TGTGCCAGCAGTGAGAATGGCGGGGGCTATGGCTACACCTTC
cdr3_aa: CASSENGGGYGYTF

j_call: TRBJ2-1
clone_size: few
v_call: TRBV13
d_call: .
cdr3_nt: TGTGCCAGCAGCTACCTTTTGAGGGACTCATACAATGAGCAGTTCTTC
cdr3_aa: CASSYLLRDSYNEQFF

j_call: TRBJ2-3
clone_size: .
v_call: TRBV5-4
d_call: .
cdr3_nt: TGTGCCAGCAGCTCCCGAAGCGAAGATACGCAGTATTTT
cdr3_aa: CASSSRSEDTQYF

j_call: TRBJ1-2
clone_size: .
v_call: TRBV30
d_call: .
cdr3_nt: TGTGCACGAAAAAGGAGGGGATACTATGGCTACACCTTC
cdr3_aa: CARKRRGYYGYTF

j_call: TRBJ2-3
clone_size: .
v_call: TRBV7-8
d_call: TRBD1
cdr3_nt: TGTGCCAGCACCCGGGACAGGGTCACAGATACGCAGTATTTT
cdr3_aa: CASTRDRVTDTQYF

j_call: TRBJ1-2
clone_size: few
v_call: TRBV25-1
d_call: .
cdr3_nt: TGTGCCAGCAGTGATATTGAGGAAGGAGGCTATGGCTACACCTTC
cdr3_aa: CASSDIEEGGYGYTF

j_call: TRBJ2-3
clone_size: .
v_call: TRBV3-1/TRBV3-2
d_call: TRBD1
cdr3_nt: TGTGCCAGCAGCCCAGCGACAGGGGGGAGCACAGATACGCAGTATTTT
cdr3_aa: CASSPATGGSTDTQYF

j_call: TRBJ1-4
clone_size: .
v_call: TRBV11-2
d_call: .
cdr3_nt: TGTGCCAGCAGCCAAACAGGGTCCTTTAATGAAAAACTGTTTTTT
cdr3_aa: CASSQTGSFNEKLFF

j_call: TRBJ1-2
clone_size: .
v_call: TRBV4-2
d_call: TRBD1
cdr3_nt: TGTGCCAGCAGCCAAGATGCCCGGACAGGGGGCATCTATGGCTACACCTTC
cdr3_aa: CASSQDARTGGIYGYTF

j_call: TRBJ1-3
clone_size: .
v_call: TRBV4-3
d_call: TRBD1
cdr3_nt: TGCGCCAGCAGCCAAGACATACCAGGGGGAGGAAACACCATATATTTT
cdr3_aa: CASSQDIPGGGNTIYF

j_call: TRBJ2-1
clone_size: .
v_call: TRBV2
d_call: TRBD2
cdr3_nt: TGTGCCAGCAGTGATGAGCGGGAGGGCCGGGATGAGCAGTTCTTC
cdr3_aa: CASSDEREGRDEQFF

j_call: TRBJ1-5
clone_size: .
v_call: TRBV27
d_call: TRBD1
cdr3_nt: TGTGCCAGCAGTCCCGACAGGGGCGATAGCAATCAGCCCCAGCATTTT
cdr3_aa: CASSPDRGDSNQPQHF

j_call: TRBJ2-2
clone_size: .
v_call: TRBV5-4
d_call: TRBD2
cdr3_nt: TGTGCCAGCAGCTCCCGTAGCGGGAAGAACACCGGGGAGCTGTTTTTT
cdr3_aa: CASSSRSGKNTGELFF

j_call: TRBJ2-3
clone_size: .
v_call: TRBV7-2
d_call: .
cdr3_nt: TGTGCCAGCAGCTTACCTTCCGGGGTCGGGGATACGCAGTATTTT
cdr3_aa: CASSLPSGVGDTQYF

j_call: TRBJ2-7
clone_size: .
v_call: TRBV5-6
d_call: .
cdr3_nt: TGTGCCAGCAGCTTGTCCCGGACAGTCGGATCCTACGAGCAGTACTTC
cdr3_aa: CASSLSRTVGSYEQYF

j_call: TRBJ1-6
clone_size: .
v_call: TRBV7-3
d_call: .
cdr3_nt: TGTGCCAGCAGCTTAAACGGAGGGAATTCACCCCTCCACTTT
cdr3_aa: CASSLNGGNSPLHF

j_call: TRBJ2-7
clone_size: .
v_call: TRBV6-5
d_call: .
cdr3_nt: TGTGCCAGCAGTTACGAATCCGGGGGCTCCTACGAGCAGTACTTC
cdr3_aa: CASSYESGGSYEQYF

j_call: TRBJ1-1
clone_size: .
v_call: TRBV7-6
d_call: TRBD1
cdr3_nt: TGTGCCAGCAGCCTAGGACAGGCGAACACTGAAGCTTTCTTT
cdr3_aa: CASSLGQANTEAFF

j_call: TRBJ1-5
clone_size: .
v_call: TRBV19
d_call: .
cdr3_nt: TGTGCCAGTAGGTTTGGGGGCCGCAATCAGCCCCAGCATTTT
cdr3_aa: CASRFGGRNQPQHF

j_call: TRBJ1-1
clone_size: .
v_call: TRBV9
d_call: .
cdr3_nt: TGTGCCAGCAGCGTAGTCACGAGCACTGAAGCTTTCTTT
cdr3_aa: CASSVVTSTEAFF

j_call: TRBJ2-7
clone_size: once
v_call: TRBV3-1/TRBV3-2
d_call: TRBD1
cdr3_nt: TGTGCCAGCAGCCATCAACCGGGACAGGGGCCGGACTTAGCGTATCCTCCTAGGGTCGAGCAGTACTTC
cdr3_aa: CASSHQPGQGPDLAYPPRVEQYF

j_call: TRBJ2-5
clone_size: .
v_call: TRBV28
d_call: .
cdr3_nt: TGTGCCAGCAGTACATACCCTCAAGAGACCCAGTACTTC
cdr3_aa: CASSTYPQETQYF

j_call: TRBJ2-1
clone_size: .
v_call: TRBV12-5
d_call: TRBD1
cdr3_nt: TGTGCTAGTGGTTTGATTGCAACAGGGGCAAGTTGGGTGAATGAGCAGTTCTTC
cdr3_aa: CASGLIATGASWVNEQFF

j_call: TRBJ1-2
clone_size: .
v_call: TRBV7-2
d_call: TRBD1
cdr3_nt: TGTGCCAGCAGCTACGACAGGGGTGGCTACACCTTC
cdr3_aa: CASSYDRGGYTF

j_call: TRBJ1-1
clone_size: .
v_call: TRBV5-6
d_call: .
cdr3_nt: TGTGCCAGCAGCTGGGGGGAGAACACTGAAGCTTTCTTT
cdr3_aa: CASSWGENTEAFF

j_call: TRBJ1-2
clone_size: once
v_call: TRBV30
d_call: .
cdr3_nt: TGTGCCTGGATGGAGGACAGAAGAACCTCTAACTATGGCTACACCTTC
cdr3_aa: CAWMEDRRTSNYGYTF

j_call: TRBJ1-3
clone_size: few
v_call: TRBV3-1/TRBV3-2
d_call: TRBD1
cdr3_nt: TGTGCCAGCAGCCAAGGGGGACAGGTCTCTGGAAACACCATATATTTT
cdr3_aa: CASSQGGQVSGNTIYF

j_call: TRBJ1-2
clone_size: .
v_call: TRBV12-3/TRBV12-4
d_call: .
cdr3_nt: TGTGCCAGCAGTTTAGGGCCCAACTATGGCTACACCTTC
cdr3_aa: CASSLGPNYGYTF

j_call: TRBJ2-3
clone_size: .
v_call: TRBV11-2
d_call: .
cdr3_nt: TGTGCCAGCAGCTTAGGGGGCCTGATGGGTTCAGATACGCAGTATTTT
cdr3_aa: CASSLGGLMGSDTQYF

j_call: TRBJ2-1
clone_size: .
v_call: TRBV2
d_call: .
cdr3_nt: TGTGCCCGCCATAGCGGAAACAATGAGCAGTTCTTC
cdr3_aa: CARHSGNNEQFF

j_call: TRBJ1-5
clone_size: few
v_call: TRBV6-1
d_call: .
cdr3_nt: TGTGCCAGCAGTGAAGGTCTTTTGCATTTT
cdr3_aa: CASSEGLLHF

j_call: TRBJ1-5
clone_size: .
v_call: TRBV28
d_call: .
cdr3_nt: TGTGCCAGCAGTCCGTTACAGGGATCGGGGAATCAGCCCCAGCATTTT
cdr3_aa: CASSPLQGSGNQPQHF

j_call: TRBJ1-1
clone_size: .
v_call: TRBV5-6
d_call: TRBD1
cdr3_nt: TGTGCCAGCAGGGACAGGGTCAACACTGAAGCTTTCTTT
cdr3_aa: CASRDRVNTEAFF

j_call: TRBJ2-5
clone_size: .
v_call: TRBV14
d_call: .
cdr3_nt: TGTGCCAGCAGCCAGGTAAGGGGCCTGAACCCCCCCCCACATTATCATGAAGAGACCCAGTACTTC
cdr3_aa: CASSQVRGLNPPPHYHEETQYF

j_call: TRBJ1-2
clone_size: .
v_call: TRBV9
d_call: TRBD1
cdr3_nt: TGTGCCAGCAGCGCCGATACAGGGGTCGGCTACACCTTC
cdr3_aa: CASSADTGVGYTF

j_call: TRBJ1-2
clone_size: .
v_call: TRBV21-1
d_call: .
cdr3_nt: TGTGCCAGCAGCAATCGCTGGGAGGGGCGGTCCTCTTATTATGGCTACACCTTC
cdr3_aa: CASSNRWEGRSSYYGYTF

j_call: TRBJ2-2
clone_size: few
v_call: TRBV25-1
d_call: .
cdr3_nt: TGTGCCAGCAGCAGAAACACCGGGGAGCTGTTTTTT
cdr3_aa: CASSRNTGELFF

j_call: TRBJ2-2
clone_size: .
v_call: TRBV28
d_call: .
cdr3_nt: TGTGCCAGCTGGGGCAGAATGAACACCGGGGAGCTGTTTTTT
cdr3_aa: CASWGRMNTGELFF